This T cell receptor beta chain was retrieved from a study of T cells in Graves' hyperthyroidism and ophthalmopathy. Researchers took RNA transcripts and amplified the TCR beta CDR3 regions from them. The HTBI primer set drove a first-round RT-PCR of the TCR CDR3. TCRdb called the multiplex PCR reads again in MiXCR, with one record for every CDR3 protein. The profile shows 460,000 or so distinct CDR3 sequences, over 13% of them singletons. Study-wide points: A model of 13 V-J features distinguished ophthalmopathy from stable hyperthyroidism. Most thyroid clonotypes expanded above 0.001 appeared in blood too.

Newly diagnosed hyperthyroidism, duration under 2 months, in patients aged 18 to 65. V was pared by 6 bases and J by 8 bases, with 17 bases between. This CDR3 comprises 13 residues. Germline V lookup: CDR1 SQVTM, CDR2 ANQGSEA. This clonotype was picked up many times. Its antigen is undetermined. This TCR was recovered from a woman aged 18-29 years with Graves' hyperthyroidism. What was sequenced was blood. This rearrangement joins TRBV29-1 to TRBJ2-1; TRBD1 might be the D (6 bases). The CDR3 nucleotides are TGCAGCGTCGAGCAGGGGAGAGCGGATGAGCAGTTCTTC. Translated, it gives CSVEQGRADEQFF.